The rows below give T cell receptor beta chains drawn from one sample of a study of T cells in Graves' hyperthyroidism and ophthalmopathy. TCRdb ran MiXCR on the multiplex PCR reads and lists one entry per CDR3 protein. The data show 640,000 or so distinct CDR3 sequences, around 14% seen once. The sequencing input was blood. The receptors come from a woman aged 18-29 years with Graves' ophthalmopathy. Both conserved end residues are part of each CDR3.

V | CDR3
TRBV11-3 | CASSIDQRQGHEQFF
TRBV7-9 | CASSLAYPGQGLFF
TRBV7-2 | CASSLDGLLAGGWGKQYF
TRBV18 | CASSPPGSSSGNTIYF
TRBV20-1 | CSARATRRGEQYF
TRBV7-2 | CASSSQTAYNSPLHF
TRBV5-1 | CASSLLTGPYNEQFF
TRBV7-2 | CASSLEGLAGELINEQFF
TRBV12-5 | CASGFGSNYGYTF
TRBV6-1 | CASSYEQGMGTEAFF
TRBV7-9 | CASSLGTGVRYTF
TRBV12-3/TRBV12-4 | CASSHSLSNQPQHF
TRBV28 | CASSLWTPSGSSPVDYEQYF
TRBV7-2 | CASSLAARTGELFF
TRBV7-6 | CASSLESEQFF
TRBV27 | CASSLQGLTVYEQYF
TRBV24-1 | CATSGDWAGDGANVLTF
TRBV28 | CASSFKQRAFF
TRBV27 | CATPAGPGPNYEQYF
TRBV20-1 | CSARGAGRGTDTQYF
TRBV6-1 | CASSEARGFYGYTF
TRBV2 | CASSEAGGSQQFF
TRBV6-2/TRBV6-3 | CASSRTSGRMNEQFF
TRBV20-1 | CSARAGTSGRASSTDTQYF
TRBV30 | CAWSPGGAGGYTF
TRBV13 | CASSLVTSGTQETQYF
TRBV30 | CAWSRAGMNTEAFF
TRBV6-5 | CASSYADGDTDTQYF
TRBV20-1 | CSAREVEGLIGALYEQYF
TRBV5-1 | CASSSGTGEDTQYF
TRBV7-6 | CASSPLAGAISYNEQFF
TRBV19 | CASSMQGDGAYEQYF
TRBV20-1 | CSAQGTEGMNEQYF
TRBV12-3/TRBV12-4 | CASRPTGGKQYF
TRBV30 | CAWSVREYTEQFF
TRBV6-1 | CASQIKREGLYEQYF
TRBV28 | CASSSPEEGANTGELFF
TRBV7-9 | CASSLLDRNNEQFF
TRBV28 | CASNTLPGLAGAGEQYF
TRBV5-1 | CASSQDIYQPQHF
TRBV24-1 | CATSDGGRKEETQYF
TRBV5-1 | CASSLNRFITDTQYF
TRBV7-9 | CASSLAAGNYNEQFF
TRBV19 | CASRTGYSNQPQHF
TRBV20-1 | CSALAVSSGANVLTF
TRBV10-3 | CAISPTGVNDRTNYGYTF
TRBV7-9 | CASSPQDSYGYTF
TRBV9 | CASSVFGRTTPRYGYTF
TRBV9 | CASSVWDGGGYEQYF
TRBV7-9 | CASSLALGTDTQYF
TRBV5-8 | CASSRIVRSGELFF